This section outlines one T cell receptor beta chain sequence together with its context. The data originate from a study of blood T cell repertoires in COVID-19. Libraries were prepared by immunoSEQ multiplex PCR; TCRdb keeps only in-frame clonotypes and omits some of them. Among tens of thousands of clones, 81% were seen once, and the ten largest hold under 30%. The CDR3 covers 14 residues. V shed 8 bases, J shed 7 bases, and the junction held 5 bases outside the gene matches. Germline loops: CDR1 MNHEY, CDR2 SVGAGI. This clonotype was obtained from an elderly woman with COVID-19, enrolled during active disease. The J gene is TRBJ1-6, the V gene TRBV6-5, with TRBD1 identical over 10 bases. Sequencing was done on a sample of peripheral blood. As DNA, the CDR3 is TGTGCCAGCTCCCGGGACAGGGGCAATTCACCCCTCCACTTT. Its translation is CASSRDRGNSPLHF.